Following are 20 T cell receptor beta chains from one sample sequenced in a study of blood T cell repertoires in COVID-19. Only in-frame clones appear in the TCRdb table, and some are missing; sequencing was by immunoSEQ multiplex PCR. The table lists around 100,000 clones, roughly nine tenths of them singletons. The sequenced sample was peripheral blood. The receptors here all came from a man aged 45-65 years with COVID-19, enrolled during active disease.

The rearrangement joins TRBV5-1 to TRBJ1-4, with 8 bases fitting TRBD1. The germline V gene encodes CDR1 SGHRS and CDR2 YFSETQ. Trimming cost V 3 bases and J 9 bases; bases outside gene matches: 7. The CDR3 totals 14 residues. CDR3 bases: TGCGCCAGCAGCTACGGACAGGGATCTCAAAAACTGTTTTTT. This gives the protein CASSYGQGSQKLFF.

This clone was seen only once. The chain joins TRBV6-5 to TRBJ1-5; 8 nucleotides line up with TRBD1. This CDR3 comprises 15 residues. The V and J ends lost 5 bases and 2 bases, in that order; junction bases with no gene match: 5. The germline CDR1 and CDR2 sequences are MNHEY and SVGAGI. CDR3 sequence: CASSPGQGGNQPQHF. The CDR3 nucleotides are TGTGCCAGCAGTCCCGGACAGGGTGGCAATCAGCCCCAGCATTTT.

The genes are TRBV6-5 and TRBJ1-1, with a possible D match to TRBD1 (6 bases). Trimming stripped 8 bases from V and 2 bases from J, with 15 bases between. The CDR3 is 14 amino acids. Germline V CDR1 and CDR2: MNHEY, SVGAGI. The CDR3 spells CASETGHLNTEAFF. The CDR3 DNA follows: TGTGCCAGCGAAACGGGACACCTTAACACTGAAGCTTTCTTT.

This chain joins TRBV7-2 and TRBJ2-7; 8 bases align to TRBD1. The V gene end was trimmed by 5 bases and the J gene end by 7 bases; junction bases not matched to a gene: 7. The germline V gene encodes CDR1 SGHTA and CDR2 FQGNSA. The CDR3 length is 13 residues. The CDR3 loop reads CASSGGQVGEQYF. DNA of the CDR3: TGTGCCAGCAGCGGGGGACAGGTCGGGGAGCAGTACTTC.

The table lists this clone with a few counts. This chain uses TRBV3-1 (or the pseudogene TRBV3-2) with TRBJ1-2; D may be TRBD1 (5 bases). Per the germline V gene, CDR1 is LGHDT and CDR2 is YNNKEL (reference sequence). V was cut by 1 base and J by 8 bases, with 23 bases left in between. The CDR3 has 17 residues. The CDR3 bases are TGTGCCAGCAGCCAAGCCCCCCCCGGGTCCCAGTGGGGCGGCTACACCTTC. Translating gives CASSQAPPGSQWGGYTF.

The rearrangement uses TRBV27 and TRBJ2-7, with 7 positions matching TRBD1. The germline V gene has CDR1 MNHEY and CDR2 SMNVEV (reference sequence). Trimming removed 7 bases from V and 6 bases from J; junction bases left unmatched: 9. The CDR3 is 13 residues long. The CDR3 loop reads CASKGAGVGEQYF. DNA of the CDR3: TGTGCCAGCAAGGGGGCAGGGGTGGGCGAGCAGTACTTC.

The CDR3: CASSFRFNSPLHF. CDR3 nucleotide sequence: TGTGCCAGCAGCTTTAGATTCAATTCACCCCTCCACTTT. The chain has TRBV5-6 and TRBJ1-6; D is unclear. V was trimmed by 2 bases and J by 7 bases, leaving 7 bases between them. The germline V gene has CDR1 SGHDT and CDR2 YYEEEE. This CDR3 has 13 residues.

A single count supports this clone. The V and J genes are TRBV3-1 (or the pseudogene TRBV3-2) and TRBJ2-3, with TRBD1 matching over 8 bases. This CDR3 is 14 amino acids long. J was trimmed by 3 bases and V by 1 base; bases with no gene match: 0. Germline CDR1 is LGHDT and CDR2 is YNNKEL (reference sequence). Here the CDR3 DNA reads TGTGCCAGCAGCCAAGGGACAGGGACAGATACGCAGTATTTT. Translated, it gives CASSQGTGTDTQYF.

This clone was seen just once. The chain uses TRBV6-1 and TRBJ2-7, with D possibly matching TRBD1 (6 bases). CDR1 is MNHNS and CDR2 is SASEGT in the germline V gene. The CDR3 covers 17 residues. V dropped 4 bases and J dropped 3 bases, with 22 bases sitting between them. The chain's CDR3 is CASSGILGQTVSYEQYF. In DNA form, the CDR3 reads TGTGCCAGCAGTGGGATACTAGGACAGACTGTTAGCTACGAGCAGTACTTC.

The V call is TRBV29-1, the J call TRBJ1-1; unclear D gene. V shed 4 bases and J shed 11 bases, with 17 bases lying between them. The germline CDR1 and CDR2 sequences are SQVTM and ANQGSEA. The CDR3 consists of 12 residues. CDR3 in DNA: TGCAGCGTTGTCAGCGCCGAGGCCCCCGCTTTCTTT. Its protein product is CSVVSAEAPAFF. The variable domain in full, with the rest retrieved from reference TRBV29-1 and TRBJ1-1, is SAVISQKPSRDICQRGTSLTIQCQVDSQVTMMFWYRQQPGQSLTLIATANQGSEATYESGFVIDKFPISRPNLTFSTLTVSNMSPEDSSIYLCSVVSAEAPAFFGQGTRLTVV.

The CDR3 DNA is TGTGCCAGCAGCCAAGATCCGGGATCCTACGAGCAGTACTTC. It is translated as CASSQDPGSYEQYF. The chain employs TRBV3-1 (or the pseudogene TRBV3-2) and TRBJ2-7; D possibly corresponds to TRBD2 (5 bases). Germline V gene sequence: CDR1 LGHDT, CDR2 YNNKEL (reference sequence). V dropped 0 bases and J dropped 1 base, with 7 bases sitting between them. This CDR3 comprises 14 residues.

The rearrangement links TRBV4-2 to TRBJ2-7; 9 nucleotides match TRBD1. Germline CDR1 is LGHNA and CDR2 is YNFKEQ. V was pared by 2 bases and J by 3 bases, with 11 bases of the junction left unmatched. The length of the CDR3 is 17 residues. CDR3 bases: TGTGCCAGCAGCCAACGTAAACCGGGACAGGGATACTACGAGCAGTACTTC. Its translation is CASSQRKPGQGYYEQYF.

The chain carries TRBV18 and TRBJ2-7, with TRBD2 as a possible D gene (6 bases). Per the germline V gene, CDR1 is KGHSH and CDR2 is LQKENI. There are 14 residues in the CDR3. The V gene lost 3 bases and the J gene lost 2 bases, with 11 bases spanning the gap. The CDR3 region is CASSPAGPPYEQYF. DNA for the CDR3: TGTGCCAGCTCACCGGCGGGACCCCCCTACGAGCAGTACTTC.

V gene TRBV2 combines with J gene TRBJ2-7; unclear D gene. V lost 2 bases, J lost 0 bases, and 8 bases lay in between. CDR1 is SNHLY, CDR2 FYNNEI, per germline. The CDR3 covers 14 residues. CDR3 nucleotide sequence: TGTGCCAGCAGTGAACGTCCGGTCTCCTACGAGCAGTACTTC. Translating gives CASSERPVSYEQYF.

V and J are TRBV2 and TRBJ1-1, with D tentatively TRBD1 (6 bases). Germline V gene lookup returns CDR1 SNHLY and CDR2 FYNNEI. V lost 8 bases and J 0 bases, leaving 13 bases between the germline ends. The CDR3 is 14 residues long. The CDR3 nucleotides are TGTGCCAGCGTAACAGGGAAGATGAACACTGAAGCTTTCTTT. As protein: CASVTGKMNTEAFF.

The chain is built from TRBV19 and TRBJ1-2, with TRBD1 identical over 9 bases. J lost 5 bases, V lost 6 bases, and 7 bases had no gene match. Germline lookup yields CDR1 LNHDA and CDR2 SQIVND (reference sequence). The CDR3 is 14 residues long. For the CDR3, the DNA is TGTGCCAGTAGCCGGACAGGGGTCGGATATGGCTACACCTTC. Its translation is CASSRTGVGYGYTF.

The chain couples TRBV20-1 to TRBJ1-2; a possible D gene is TRBD1 (5 bases). The CDR3 consists of 12 residues. V lost 6 bases and J 7 bases, leaving 15 bases between the germline ends. Germline CDR1 DFQATT, CDR2 SNEGSKA (reference sequence). CDR3 nucleotide sequence: TGCAGTGCGAGTCAGGGTAGGTCTGGCTACACCTTC. Translating it yields CSASQGRSGYTF.

The chain combines TRBV11-2 with TRBJ2-3, with TRBD2 identical over 7 bases. V gave up 1 base and J gave up 2 bases; unmatched junction bases: 3. The CDR3 length is 15 residues. Germline V gives CDR1 SGHAT, CDR2 FQNNGV. The CDR3 DNA is TGTGCCAGCAGCTTAGTCGCGGGAGTCACAGATACGCAGTATTTT. This gives the protein CASSLVAGVTDTQYF.

The V gene is TRBV7-3, the J gene TRBJ2-7, with a tentative D call TRBD1 (5 bases). Germline values: CDR1 SGHTA, CDR2 FQGTGA. The CDR3 has 13 residues. The V gene lost 4 bases and the J gene lost 9 bases, with 16 bases spanning the gap. Here the CDR3 reads CASSSTSMQGQYF. CDR3 coding DNA: TGTGCCAGCAGCTCGACTTCAATGCAGGGGCAGTACTTC.

There are a few counts of this clone. The rearrangement uses TRBV10-2 and TRBJ2-7; no clear D gene. CDR3 length equals 11 residues. Germline assignment: CDR1 WSHSY and CDR2 SAAADI. V was clipped by 7 bases and J by 3 bases, with 7 bases between them. The CDR3 reads CASMEFYEQYF. In DNA, the CDR3 is TGCGCCAGCATGGAGTTCTACGAGCAGTACTTC.